Following are 8 T cell receptor beta chains from one sample sequenced in a study of OX40 agonist ivuxolimab in advanced cancers. Repertoires were generated with immunoSEQ multiplex PCR, while TCRdb's copy carries only in-frame clones and drops some. Of about 110,000 clones listed, 89% are singletons. The sample was CD4+ or CD8+ T cells sorted from blood, taken in a trial of the OX40 agonist ivuxolimab. These receptors all come from an adult with an advanced solid tumor such as melanoma, head and neck, liver or kidney cancer.

The J gene is TRBJ1-2, the V gene TRBV5-6, with TRBD1 as a possible D gene (6 bases). Germline CDR1 and CDR2: SGHDT and YYEEEE. Trimming cost V 3 bases and J 8 bases, with 17 bases left between them. The CDR3 runs 14 residues. The CDR3 region is CASSSTGTTEGYTF. DNA of the CDR3: TGTGCCAGCAGCTCTACCGGGACAACTGAGGGCTACACCTTC.

The chain joins TRBV4-2 to TRBJ1-2, with unresolved D. Germline V gene data show CDR1 as LGHNA and CDR2 as YNFKEQ. CDR3 size: 14 residues. Trimming cost V 0 bases and J 4 bases, with 9 bases left between them. The CDR3 DNA follows: TGTGCCAGCAGCCAAGATGCCCCGTCCTATGGCTACACCTTC. Translating gives CASSQDAPSYGYTF.

This clone was recorded only once. Here the CDR3 reads CAWSPDREGVEQYF. For the CDR3, the DNA is TGTGCCTGGAGTCCTGACAGGGAGGGGGTCGAGCAGTACTTC. This sequence joins TRBV30 and TRBJ2-7; either TRBD1 or TRBD2 may fit D (7 bases each). Germline CDR1 reads GTSNPN; CDR2 reads SVGIG (reference sequence). The CDR3 has 14 residues. V was pared by 2 bases and J by 6 bases, with 17 bases between.

The chain has TRBV2 and TRBJ1-2, with D unclear. This CDR3 contains 13 residues. Germline V gene sequence: CDR1 SNHLY, CDR2 FYNNEI. The V and J ends lost 3 bases and 0 bases respectively, with 5 bases between them. The CDR3 DNA sequence: TGTGCCAGCAGTGACAGAACTAACTATGGCTACACCTTC. This gives the protein CASSDRTNYGYTF.

V and J are TRBV5-1 and TRBJ2-5, with 8 bases that match TRBD1. The CDR3 length is 16 residues. V was clipped by 0 bases and J by 2 bases; unmatched bases: 6. Germline CDR1 reads SGHRS; CDR2 reads YFSETQ. DNA for the CDR3: TGCGCCAGCAGCTTGGACCCAGGGGGCTTTCAAGAGACCCAGTACTTC. It is translated as CASSLDPGGFQETQYF.

V and J are TRBV7-2 and TRBJ1-4; perhaps TRBD1 as D (6 bases). The CDR3 extends over 14 amino acids. Trimming left V 3 bases short and J 7 bases short, with 12 bases between. From germline, CDR1 is SGHTA and CDR2 FQGNSA. The CDR3 nucleotides read TGTGCCAGCAGCTTGAGGGGGGCAGGTGAAAAACTGTTTTTT. Translation: CASSLRGAGEKLFF.

The rearrangement links TRBV30 to TRBJ1-3; D gene unclear. This CDR3 comprises 13 residues. Germline CDR1 GTSNPN, CDR2 SVGIG (reference sequence). V gave up 4 bases and J gave up 1 base, with 8 bases separating them. CDR3 nucleotide sequence: TGTGCCTGGACTGTAGGGTCTGGAAACACCATATATTTT. It is translated as CAWTVGSGNTIYF. The entire variable domain, with the rest obtained from reference TRBV30 and TRBJ1-3, is as follows: SQTIHQWPATLVQPVGSPLSLECTVEGTSNPNLYWYRQAAGRGLQLLFYSVGIGQISSEVPQNLSASRPQDRQFILSSKKLLLSDSGFYLCAWTVGSGNTIYFGEGSWLTVV.

The chain combines TRBV18 with TRBJ1-3; D is uncertain. The CDR3 consists of 16 residues. Per the germline V gene, CDR1 is KGHSH and CDR2 is LQKENI. The V end was cut by 1 base, the J end by 0 bases, with 10 bases between. The CDR3, as DNA: TGTGCCAGCTCACCACATCCAGGTCACTCTGGAAACACCATATATTTT. Amino acids: CASSPHPGHSGNTIYF.